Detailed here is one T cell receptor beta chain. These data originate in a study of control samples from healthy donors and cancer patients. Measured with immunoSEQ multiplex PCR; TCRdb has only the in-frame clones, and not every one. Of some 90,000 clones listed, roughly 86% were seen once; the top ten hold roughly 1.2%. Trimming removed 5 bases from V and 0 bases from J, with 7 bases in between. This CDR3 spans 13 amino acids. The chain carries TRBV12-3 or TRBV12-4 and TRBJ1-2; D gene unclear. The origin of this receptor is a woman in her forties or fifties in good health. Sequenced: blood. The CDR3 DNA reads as TGTGCCAGCAGTCCCAGCCCTAACTATGGCTACACCTTC. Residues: CASSPSPNYGYTF.